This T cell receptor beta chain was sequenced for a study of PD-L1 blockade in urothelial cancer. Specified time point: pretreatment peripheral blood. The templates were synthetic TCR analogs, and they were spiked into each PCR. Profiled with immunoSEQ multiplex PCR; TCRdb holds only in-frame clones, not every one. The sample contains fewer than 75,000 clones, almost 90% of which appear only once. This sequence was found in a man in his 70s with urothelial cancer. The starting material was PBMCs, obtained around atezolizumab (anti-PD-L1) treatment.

CDR3 sequence: CASSAGLAGGEQYF. CDR3 sequence (DNA): TGCGCCAGCAGTGCGGGACTAGCGGGAGGCGAGCAGTACTTC. This chain joins TRBV10-1 and TRBJ2-7, with TRBD2 matching 15 bases. This CDR3 has 14 amino acids. Trimming cost V 4 bases and J 6 bases; bases outside gene matches: 1. Germline V gene sequence: CDR1 WNHNN, CDR2 SYGVQD (reference sequence).